Each of the 25 T cell receptor beta chains below was sequenced from the same sample in a study of PD-1 blockade in mismatch repair-deficient tumors. Profiled with immunoSEQ multiplex PCR; TCRdb holds only in-frame clones, not every one. Among tens of thousands of clones, more than 80% were seen once, and the ten largest hold 20% to 25%. The sample in question was peripheral blood, obtained 12 weeks after starting pembrolizumab. These receptors were collected from an adult with mismatch repair-deficient cancer.

The chain is built from TRBV6-8 and TRBJ1-2; D may be TRBD1 (6 bases). Per germline, CDR1 MNHGY and CDR2 SAAAGT. CDR3 length equals 12 residues. The V end lost 7 bases, the J end lost 9 bases, and 15 bases lay between the germline ends. The CDR3 nucleotides are TGTGCCAGCATTGCCTGGAGGGGGAGCTACACCTTC. Amino acid sequence: CASIAWRGSYTF.

The sample holds a few counts of this clone. The chain uses TRBV4-2 and TRBJ2-7; tentatively, D is TRBD2 (5 bases). CDR3 size: 15 residues. Trimming removed 0 bases at V and 2 bases at J, with 11 bases between. Germline loops: CDR1 LGHNA, CDR2 YNFKEQ. CDR3 amino acids: CASSQENVATYEQYF. CDR3 nucleotides: TGTGCCAGCAGCCAAGAAAACGTAGCGACCTACGAGCAGTACTTC.

The chain is built from TRBV6-5 and TRBJ2-2; TRBD1 matches 8 bases. The V segment lost 6 bases and the J segment 6 bases; nucleotides outside the gene matches: 3. The CDR3 runs 13 residues. Germline loops: CDR1 MNHEY, CDR2 SVGAGI. The CDR3 region has the DNA TGTGCCAGCAGGAGACAGGGGCCCGGGGAGCTGTTTTTT. It yields the protein CASRRQGPGELFF.

This clone was picked up a small number of times. This chain links TRBV11-2 with TRBJ1-1; TRBD1 aligns across 7 bases. CDR1 is SGHAT, CDR2 FQNNGV, per germline. This CDR3 has 16 residues. The J segment lost 0 bases and the V segment lost 0 bases, leaving 4 bases of the junction unmatched. CDR3: CASSLDGQELNTEAFF. The CDR3 DNA reads TGTGCCAGCAGCTTAGACGGACAGGAGTTGAACACTGAAGCTTTCTTT.

The CDR3 bases are TGCGCCAGCAGCGCGATCCGCTTCAGTACTCTTGAACTCCCGGATCCATACAATGAGCAGTTCTTC. Its protein product is CASSAIRFSTLELPDPYNEQFF. This sequence joins TRBV5-1 and TRBJ2-1; D is unresolved. CDR1 SGHRS and CDR2 YFSETQ come from the germline V gene. This CDR3 region has 22 residues. Trimming shortened V by 4 bases and J by 4 bases, and 36 bases separated the two germline ends.

This sequence joins TRBV10-3 and TRBJ2-1, with 7 bases identical to TRBD2. The CDR3 has 16 residues. The germline V gene has CDR1 ENHRY and CDR2 SYGVKD. V dropped 0 bases and J dropped 1; count of bases not matched to a gene: 3. DNA of the CDR3: TGTGCCATCAGTGAGTCTCGCGGGAGATCCTACAATGAGCAGTTCTTC. Its protein product is CAISESRGRSYNEQFF.

CDR3 amino acids: CASRLPRGKGLAVSTDTQYF. DNA for the CDR3: TGTGCAAGTCGCTTACCCAGGGGAAAGGGGCTAGCGGTTAGCACAGATACGCAGTATTTT. The chain combines TRBV12-2 with TRBJ2-3; the D call TRBD2 from the table was never checked on the DNA. TRBV12-2 is marked as a pseudogene. CDR3 length: 20 amino acids.

V gene TRBV5-1 combines with J gene TRBJ2-2; perhaps TRBD2 as D (5 bases). V was cut by 1 base and J by 4 bases, with 8 bases left in between. The CDR3 spans 14 residues. The germline V gene encodes CDR1 SGHRS and CDR2 YFSETQ. DNA of the CDR3: TGCGCCAGCAGCTTGAGGAGGAGCACCGGGGAGCTGTTTTTT. Amino acid sequence: CASSLRRSTGELFF.

The chain recombines TRBV10-3 with TRBJ1-2, with D tentatively TRBD1 (5 bases). Germline V lookup: CDR1 ENHRY, CDR2 SYGVKD. The V end was cut by 5 bases, the J end by 2 bases, with 18 bases between. This CDR3 has 16 amino acids. The CDR3 spells CAISRDGTDLNYGYTF. In DNA form, the CDR3 reads TGTGCCATCAGTAGAGACGGGACTGATTTGAACTATGGCTACACCTTC.

This chain connects TRBV7-2 to TRBJ2-1; tentative D call: TRBD1 (6 bases). The length of the CDR3 is 16 residues. Trimming removed 4 bases at V and 0 bases at J, with 13 bases between. CDR1 SGHTA and CDR2 FQGNSA come from the germline V gene. The CDR3, as DNA: TGTGCCAGCAGCTGGGGGCGGTTAAGCTCCTACAATGAGCAGTTCTTC. Translated, it gives CASSWGRLSSYNEQFF.

In its sample, this clone is medium-sized. The V gene is TRBV2, the J gene TRBJ2-2; the match to TRBD2 covers 7 bases. This CDR3 has 14 residues. V lost 0 bases, J lost 7 bases, and 2 bases stayed unmatched. CDR1 SNHLY and CDR2 FYNNEI come from the germline V gene. CDR3 bases: TGTGCCAGCAGTGAAGCGGGGGAGGGCGGGGAGCTGTTTTTT. The encoded protein is CASSEAGEGGELFF.

V and J are TRBV5-6 and TRBJ1-2; 7 positions match TRBD1. The V segment lost 5 bases and the J segment 2 bases; nucleotides outside the gene matches: 9. Germline values: CDR1 SGHDT, CDR2 YYEEEE. CDR3 length: 15 amino acids. CDR3 sequence: CASRRGTERNYGYTF. In DNA form, the CDR3 reads TGTGCCAGCAGAAGGGGGACAGAGCGAAACTATGGCTACACCTTC.

This chain uses TRBV5-5 with TRBJ1-2; 10 positions agree with TRBD1. CDR3 length: 16 amino acids. J was trimmed by 1 base and V by 4 bases; bases with no gene match: 7. CDR1 is SGHKS and CDR2 is YYEKEE in the germline V gene (reference sequence). In nucleotides, the CDR3 is TGTGCCAGCAGCGTATTGGGGACAGGGGTTAACTATGGCTACACCTTC. Translating it yields CASSVLGTGVNYGYTF.

The chain joins TRBV11-2 to TRBJ2-2; D remains unclear. Trimming took 2 bases from V and 6 from J, leaving 4 bases between them. Looked up from germline, CDR1 is SGHAT and CDR2 is FQNNGV. The CDR3 is 12 residues long. The CDR3 DNA reads TGTGCCAGCAGCTTATGGCCCGGGGAGCTGTTTTTT. This encodes CASSLWPGELFF.

V is TRBV21-1 and J is TRBJ2-7; the DNA was not used to check the table's D call, TRBD1. TRBV21-1 constitutes a pseudogene. CDR3 length: 16 amino acids. Here the CDR3 reads CASSKGDRFRTYEQYF. The DNA for the CDR3 is TGTGCCAGCAGCAAGGGGGACAGATTCCGCACCTACGAGCAGTACTTC.

V is TRBV9 and J is TRBJ2-7; 11 bases agree with TRBD2. The germline V gene encodes CDR1 SGDLS and CDR2 YYNGEE. The trim removed 3 bases at V and 0 bases at J, leaving 8 bases unmatched. The CDR3 has 17 residues. Here the CDR3 reads CASSAGLGLAGSYEQYF. The CDR3 nucleotides read TGTGCCAGCAGCGCTGGCCTTGGACTAGCGGGCTCCTACGAGCAGTACTTC. Variable domain in full (rest from reference TRBV9 and TRBJ2-7): DSGVTQTPKHLITATGQRVTLRCSPRSGDLSVYWYQQSLDQGLQFLIQYYNGEERAKGNILERFSAQQFPDLHSELNLSSLELGDSALYFCASSAGLGLAGSYEQYFGPGTRLTVT.

This clone was found a few times. This chain joins TRBV14 and TRBJ2-1; D gene ambiguous. Per the germline V gene, CDR1 is SGHDN and CDR2 is FVKESK. V was shortened by 0 bases and J by 0 bases, with 12 bases between the two germline ends. The CDR3 loop spans 17 amino acids. The CDR3 is CASSQDTGPFSYNEQFF. CDR3 DNA sequence: TGTGCCAGCAGCCAAGACACCGGGCCCTTCTCCTACAATGAGCAGTTCTTC.

This sequence joins TRBV4-1 and TRBJ2-6; a weak D match, TRBD2 (5 bases). There are 14 residues in the CDR3. Germline CDR1 reads MGHRA; CDR2 reads YSYEKL. V was pared by 6 bases and J by 4 bases, with 10 bases between. The DNA of the CDR3 is TGCGCCAGCAGGAGGGTGGGCGGGGCCAACGTCCTGACTTTC. As protein: CASRRVGGANVLTF.

The chain uses TRBV6-5 and TRBJ1-1; D is perhaps TRBD1 (5 bases). This CDR3 spans 12 amino acids. V was trimmed by 5 bases and J by 7 bases, leaving 11 bases between them. Germline V gene data show CDR1 as MNHEY and CDR2 as SVGAGI. The CDR3 sequence is CASSPGGIEAFF. Here the CDR3 DNA reads TGTGCCAGCAGTCCCGGGGGGATTGAAGCTTTCTTT.

A single count supports this clone. The J gene is TRBJ2-6, the V gene TRBV4-3, with D hard to call. This CDR3 contains 15 residues. Between the trimmed V and J ends, which lost 1 base and 0 bases, there was a span of 4 bases. Looked up from germline, CDR1 is LGHNA and CDR2 is YSLEER. In DNA form, the CDR3 reads TGCGCCAGCAGCCAAGGCAGCTCTGGGGCCAACGTCCTGACTTTC. As protein: CASSQGSSGANVLTF.

The chain joins TRBV27 to TRBJ2-7; 9 bases are a match to TRBD1. Germline V CDR1 and CDR2: MNHEY, SMNVEV (reference sequence). The CDR3 consists of 17 residues. Trimming took 5 bases from V and 0 from J; bases not matched to a gene: 11. The CDR3 nucleotides are TGTGCCAGCAGTCCAGGGACAGGGCGGGCAAACTCCTACGAGCAGTACTTC. Translating gives CASSPGTGRANSYEQYF.

This clone was picked up a small number of times. The chain is built from TRBV10-3 and TRBJ2-5; 7 nucleotides match TRBD1. Germline CDR1 and CDR2: ENHRY and SYGVKD. The CDR3 totals 14 residues. The trim removed 4 bases at V and 3 bases at J, leaving 5 bases unmatched. The CDR3 coding sequence is TGTGCCATCAGTGGAGCCGGGACAGAAGAGACCCAGTACTTC. The encoded protein is CAISGAGTEETQYF.

The CDR3 DNA follows: TGTGCCAGCAGTGGAGCGGGACCGTCCTACAATGAGCAGTTCTTC. It encodes CASSGAGPSYNEQFF. The rearrangement links TRBV25-1 to TRBJ2-1, with 7 nucleotides matching TRBD2. Germline V gives CDR1 MGHDK, CDR2 SYGVNS. V lost 4 bases, J lost 1 base, and 4 bases stayed unmatched. The CDR3 runs to 15 residues. Complete variable domain (other parts from reference TRBV25-1 and TRBJ2-1): EADIYQTPRYLVIGTGKKITLECSQTMGHDKMYWYQQDPGMELHLIHYSYGVNSTEKGDLSSESTVSRIRTEHFPLTLESARPSHTSQYLCASSGAGPSYNEQFFGPGTRLTVL.

This clone was seen just once. The chain carries TRBV6-5 and TRBJ2-2; no definite D call. The CDR3 totals 15 residues. In germline, CDR1 is MNHEY, CDR2 SVGAGI. V was trimmed by 5 bases and J by 6 bases, leaving 16 bases between them. DNA of the CDR3: TGTGCCAGCAGTCCCCGTGAAACAGAGGCCGGGGAGCTGTTTTTT. Amino acid sequence: CASSPRETEAGELFF.

The chain is built from TRBV27 and TRBJ2-7, with D maybe TRBD2 (5 bases). Germline V lookup: CDR1 MNHEY, CDR2 SMNVEV (reference sequence). Trimming pared 6 bases from V and 1 base from J, leaving 22 bases between. CDR3 length: 17 residues. In DNA, the CDR3 is TGTGCCAGCAGCCTAATTAATCCCGAGGGTAGTTCCTACGAGCAGTACTTC. Amino acids: CASSLINPEGSSYEQYF.